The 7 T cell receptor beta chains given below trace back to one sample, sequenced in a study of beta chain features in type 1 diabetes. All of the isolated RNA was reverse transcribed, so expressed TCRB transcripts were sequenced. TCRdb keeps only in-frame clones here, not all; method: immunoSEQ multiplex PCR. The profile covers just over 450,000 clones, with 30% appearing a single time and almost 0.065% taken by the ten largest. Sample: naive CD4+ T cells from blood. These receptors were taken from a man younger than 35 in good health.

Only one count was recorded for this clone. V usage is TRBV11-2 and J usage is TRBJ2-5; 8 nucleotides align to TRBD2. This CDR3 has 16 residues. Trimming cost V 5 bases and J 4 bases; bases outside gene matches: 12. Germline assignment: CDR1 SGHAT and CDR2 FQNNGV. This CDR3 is CASSPGREGRAETQYF. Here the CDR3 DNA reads TGTGCCAGCAGCCCAGGTCGGGAGGGCCGGGCAGAGACCCAGTACTTC.

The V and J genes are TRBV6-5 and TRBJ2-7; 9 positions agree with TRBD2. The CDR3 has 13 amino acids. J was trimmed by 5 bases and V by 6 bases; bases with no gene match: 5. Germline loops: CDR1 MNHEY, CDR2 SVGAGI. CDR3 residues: CASRLAGVNEQYF. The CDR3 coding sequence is TGTGCCAGCAGGTTAGCGGGAGTCAACGAGCAGTACTTC.

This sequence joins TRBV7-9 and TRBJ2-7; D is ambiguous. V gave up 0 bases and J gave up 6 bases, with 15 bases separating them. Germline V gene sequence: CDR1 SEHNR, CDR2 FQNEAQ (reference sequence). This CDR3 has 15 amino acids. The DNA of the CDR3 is TGTGCCAGCAGCTTAGCACCGGAGTGGGCATCCGAGCAGTACTTC. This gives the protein CASSLAPEWASEQYF.

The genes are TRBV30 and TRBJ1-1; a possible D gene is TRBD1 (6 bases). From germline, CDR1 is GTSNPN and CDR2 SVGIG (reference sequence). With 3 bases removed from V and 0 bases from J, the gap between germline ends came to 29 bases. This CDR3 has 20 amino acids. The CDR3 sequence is CAWRSWRGQGEGGMNTEAFF. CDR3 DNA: TGTGCCTGGAGATCCTGGCGGGGACAAGGGGAAGGGGGTATGAACACTGAAGCTTTCTTT.

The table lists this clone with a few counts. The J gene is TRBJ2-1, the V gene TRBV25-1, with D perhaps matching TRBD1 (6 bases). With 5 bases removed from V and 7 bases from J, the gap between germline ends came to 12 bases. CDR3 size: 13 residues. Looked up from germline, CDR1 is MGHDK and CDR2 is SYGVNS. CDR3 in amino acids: CASSNQGMNEQFF. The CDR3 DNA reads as TGTGCCAGCAGTAATCAGGGGATGAATGAGCAGTTCTTC.

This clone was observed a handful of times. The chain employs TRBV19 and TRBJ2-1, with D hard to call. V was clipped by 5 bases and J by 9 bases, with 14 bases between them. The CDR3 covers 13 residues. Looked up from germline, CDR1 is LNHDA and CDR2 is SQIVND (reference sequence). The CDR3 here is CASSSGRSLEQFF. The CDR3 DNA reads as TGTGCCAGTAGTTCCGGACGGTCCCTTGAGCAGTTCTTC.

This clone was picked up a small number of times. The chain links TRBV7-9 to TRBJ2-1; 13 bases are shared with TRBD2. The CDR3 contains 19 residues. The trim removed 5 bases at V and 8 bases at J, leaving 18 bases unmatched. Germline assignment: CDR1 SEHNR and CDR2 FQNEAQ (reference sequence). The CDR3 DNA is TGTGCCAGCAGCGAGCGGACTAGCGGGAGCCTTGGCTCCAATGATGAGCAGTTCTTC. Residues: CASSERTSGSLGSNDEQFF. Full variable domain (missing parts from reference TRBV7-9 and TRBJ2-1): DTGVSQNPRHKITKRGQNVTFRCDPISEHNRLYWYRQTLGQGPEFLTYFQNEAQLEKSRLLSDRFSAERPKGSFSTLEIQRTEQGDSAMYLCASSERTSGSLGSNDEQFFGPGTRLTVL.